This is a list of T cell receptor beta chains from one sample in a study of blood T cell repertoires in COVID-19. Libraries were prepared by immunoSEQ multiplex PCR; TCRdb keeps only in-frame clonotypes and omits some of them. There are about 260,000 clones in the sample; 88% occur only once, and about 0.7% lies in the top ten. Sequenced: peripheral blood. The receptors derive from a human donor in a cohort sampled during active COVID-19. The CDR3 runs from the conserved cysteine through the conserved F or W. The D gene is left open where the match is weak. Size values are once, few and many counts, or a class for expanded clones, and some rows have none.

J | D | V | size | CDR3 | DNA
TRBJ2-4 | TRBD1 | TRBV28 | . | CASTRQGLFKNIQYF | TGTGCCAGCACACGACAGGGGCTATTCAAAAACATTCAGTACTTC
TRBJ2-7 | TRBD2 | TRBV20-1 | . | CSASLGLAAFYEQYF | TGCAGTGCTAGTCTCGGACTAGCGGCATTCTACGAGCAGTACTTC
TRBJ1-1 | . | TRBV6-5 | . | CASTDRNTEAFF | TGTGCCAGCACCGACAGGAACACTGAAGCTTTCTTT
TRBJ1-2 | . | TRBV7-2 | . | CASSPRRGDYGYTF | TGTGCCAGCAGCCCCCGGCGGGGGGACTATGGCTACACCTTC
TRBJ2-6 | . | TRBV6-2/TRBV6-3 | . | CASSYSGGSGANVLTF | TGTGCCAGCAGTTACTCAGGGGGATCTGGGGCCAACGTCCTGACTTTC
TRBJ2-7 | . | TRBV6-5 | . | CASSYTSNYEQYF | TGTGCCAGCAGTTACACATCGAACTACGAGCAGTACTTC
TRBJ1-1 | . | TRBV4-3 | . | CASSQTRGGEAFF | TGCGCCAGCAGCCAAACCCGGGGGGGGGAAGCTTTCTTT
TRBJ1-3 | TRBD1 | TRBV20-1 | many | CSASLSIRDSSGNTIYF | TGCAGTGCTAGTCTCTCCATACGGGACAGCTCTGGAAACACCATATATTTT
TRBJ2-1 | TRBD2 | TRBV9 | . | CASSASGAYYNEQFF | TGTGCCAGCAGCGCTAGCGGGGCTTACTACAATGAGCAGTTCTTC
TRBJ2-7 | TRBD2 | TRBV3-1/TRBV3-2 | . | CASSQARGVYEQYF | TGTGCCAGCAGCCAAGCCCGGGGGGTCTACGAGCAGTACTTC
TRBJ2-7 | TRBD1 | TRBV7-2 | . | CASSLSTGVGEQYF | TGTGCCAGCAGCTTATCGACAGGGGTGGGCGAGCAGTACTTC
TRBJ2-7 | TRBD1 | TRBV27 | . | CASGAGGTYEQYF | TGTGCCAGCGGCGCAGGGGGAACCTACGAGCAGTACTTC
TRBJ2-5 | TRBD2 | TRBV29-1 | few | CSVTRGEETQYF | TGCAGCGTGACGCGGGGGGAAGAGACCCAGTACTTC
TRBJ1-1 | . | TRBV24-1 | . | CATTTHRHVTEAFF | TGTGCCACCACAACCCACAGGCACGTCACTGAAGCTTTCTTT
TRBJ2-6 | TRBD1 | TRBV5-5 | . | CASSVGQWSSGANVLTF | TGTGCCAGCAGCGTGGGACAGTGGAGCTCTGGGGCCAACGTCCTGACTTTC
TRBJ2-7 | . | TRBV7-2 | . | CASSRDISFAYEQYF | TGTGCCAGCAGCCGGGATATAAGTTTCGCCTACGAGCAGTACTTC
TRBJ1-2 | TRBD1 | TRBV28 | . | CASIRDRGGGGYTF | TGTGCCAGCATCCGGGACAGGGGAGGTGGTGGCTACACCTTC
TRBJ1-5 | . | TRBV19 | . | CASSIGDQPQHF | TGTGCCAGTAGTATCGGTGATCAGCCCCAGCATTTT
TRBJ1-4 | TRBD1 | TRBV5-1 | . | CASSIGTGGRGEKLFF | TGCGCCAGCAGCATTGGTACAGGGGGCCGAGGTGAAAAACTGTTTTTT
TRBJ1-6 | . | TRBV10-3 | . | CAISRGGGLDSPLHF | TGTGCCATCAGTCGAGGTGGAGGGTTAGACTCACCCCTCCACTTT
TRBJ1-1 | . | TRBV2 | . | CASRHTGGNTEAFF | TGTGCCAGCAGGCACACGGGGGGGAACACTGAAGCTTTCTTT
TRBJ2-7 | TRBD2 | TRBV11-2 | . | CASIPTSGVWEQYF | TGTGCCAGCATTCCGACTAGCGGGGTTTGGGAGCAGTACTTC
TRBJ2-5 | TRBD2 | TRBV5-1 | . | CASSPGGSSWETQYF | TGCGCCAGCAGCCCGGGGGGGAGCTCCTGGGAGACCCAGTACTTC
TRBJ2-1 | . | TRBV5-1 | few | CASSDAGRRSYNEQFF | TGCGCCAGCAGTGACGCGGGCCGACGCTCCTACAATGAGCAGTTCTTC